The 29 T cell receptor beta chains below were found in one sample sequenced in a study of T cell responses to AZD1222 COVID-19 vaccine. Assay: immunoSEQ multiplex PCR; the TCRdb copy retains only in-frame clones and omits some. The sample carries tens of thousands of clones, 92% recorded once. Specimen: peripheral blood, collected 28 days after the second AZD1222 dose. These receptors originate from an adult who received the AZD1222 COVID-19 vaccine.

The rearrangement joins TRBV20-1 to TRBJ2-3; D unresolved. Deletions cut 3 bases from V and 6 bases from J, with 16 bases between. Per the germline V gene, CDR1 is DFQATT and CDR2 is SNEGSKA (reference sequence). The CDR3 totals 14 residues. This chain's CDR3 is CSASKGNPTDTQYF. CDR3 in DNA: TGCAGTGCTAGTAAAGGGAATCCCACTGATACGCAGTATTTT.

The chain uses TRBV5-1 and TRBJ2-3; no clear D gene. The CDR3 consists of 12 residues. The germline V gene encodes CDR1 SGHRS and CDR2 YFSETQ. Trimming cost V 2 bases and J 3 bases, with 4 bases left between them. The CDR3 coding sequence is TGCGCCAGCAGCTTCGGTACAGATACGCAGTATTTT. Translated, it gives CASSFGTDTQYF.

The chain recombines TRBV5-6 with TRBJ2-2; D is ambiguous. The CDR3 loop spans 15 amino acids. Between the trimmed V and J ends, which lost 4 bases and 4 bases, there was a span of 14 bases. CDR1 and CDR2 (germline): SGHDT, YYEEEE. The CDR3 coding sequence is TGTGCCAGCAGCCACGTCGCAAGTAGCACCGGGGAGCTGTTTTTT. It codes for CASSHVASSTGELFF. Variable domain in full (rest from reference TRBV5-6 and TRBJ2-2): DAGVTQSPTHLIKTRGQQVTLRCSPKSGHDTVSWYQQALGQGPQFIFQYYEEEERQRGNFPDRFSGHQFPNYSSELNVNALLLGDSALYLCASSHVASSTGELFFGEGSRLTVL.

The rearrangement links TRBV27 to TRBJ2-2; 9 bases are shared with TRBD1. The ends lost 6 bases at V and 6 bases at J; junction bases unmatched: 5. Germline-derived CDR1 and CDR2 are MNHEY and SMNVEV (reference sequence). The CDR3 consists of 14 residues. In nucleotides, the CDR3 is TGTGCCAGCAGGGCTCGGGACAGGGCCGGGGAGCTGTTTTTT. Translated: CASRARDRAGELFF.

The CDR3 sequence: CASSSVGPVYEAFF. In nucleotides, the CDR3 is TGTGCCAGCAGTTCGGTCGGCCCCGTTTATGAAGCTTTCTTT. The chain recombines TRBV6-2 or TRBV6-3 with TRBJ1-1; D gene unclear. Looked up from germline, CDR1 is MNHEY and CDR2 is SVGEGT. The ends were cut back, 4 bases at V and 7 bases at J, with 16 bases in the middle. This CDR3 is 14 amino acids long.

This rearrangement joins TRBV9 to TRBJ1-5; 11 bases fit TRBD1. This CDR3 spans 15 amino acids. V was pared by 3 bases and J by 6 bases, with 5 bases of the junction left unmatched. Germline CDR1 is SGDLS and CDR2 is YYNGEE. The DNA of the CDR3 is TGTGCCAGCAGCGCCGGACAGGGGGCTTTTCAGCCCCAGCATTTT. Protein: CASSAGQGAFQPQHF. The whole variable domain, remainder taken from reference TRBV9 and TRBJ1-5, is DSGVTQTPKHLITATGQRVTLRCSPRSGDLSVYWYQQSLDQGLQFLIQYYNGEERAKGNILERFSAQQFPDLHSELNLSSLELGDSALYFCASSAGQGAFQPQHFGDGTRLSIL.

The DNA of the CDR3 is TGTGCCAGCAGCCTGGGGGACGGAAACAATCAGCCCCAGCATTTT. This gives the protein CASSLGDGNNQPQHF. The rearrangement links TRBV6-5 to TRBJ1-5, with D maybe TRBD1 (5 bases). Trimming stripped 6 bases from V and 3 bases from J, with 15 bases between. The CDR3 is 15 amino acids. The V gene's germline CDR1 is MNHEY and CDR2 SVGAGI.

The chain joins TRBV6-5 to TRBJ1-5; no reliable D call. Trimming stripped 7 bases from V and 5 bases from J, with 18 bases between. CDR3 length: 15 amino acids. The germline CDR1 and CDR2 sequences are MNHEY and SVGAGI. The DNA for the CDR3 is TGTGCCAGCAATCTCCAGGCGTCCTCCTATCAGCCCCAGCATTTT. Protein product: CASNLQASSYQPQHF.

The chain links TRBV30 to TRBJ2-1; D is perhaps TRBD1 (5 bases). The CDR3 runs 12 residues. The V end lost 2 bases, the J end lost 10 bases, and 12 bases lay between the germline ends. Germline assignment: CDR1 GTSNPN and CDR2 SVGIG (reference sequence). In nucleotides, the CDR3 is TGTGCCTGGAGTAGGGGTGGTGGAGAGCAGTTCTTC. Translating gives CAWSRGGGEQFF.

CDR3 DNA: TGTGCCAGTAGTCACAGGGGAACAATGGTTTTCTTT. Residues: CASSHRGTMVFF. The chain employs TRBV19 and TRBJ1-1; 7 bases align to TRBD1. J lost 13 bases, V lost 5 bases, and 10 bases had no gene match. There are 12 residues in the CDR3. Germline V lookup: CDR1 LNHDA, CDR2 SQIVND (reference sequence). The whole variable domain, remainder taken from reference TRBV19 and TRBJ1-1, is DGGITQSPKYLFRKEGQNVTLSCEQNLNHDAMYWYRQDPGQGLRLIYYSQIVNDFQKGDIAEGYSVSREKKESFPLTVTSAQKNPTAFYLCASSHRGTMVFFGQGTRLTVV.

The V and J genes are TRBV28 and TRBJ2-1, with 13 positions matching TRBD2. This CDR3 spans 16 amino acids. Looked up from germline, CDR1 is MDHEN and CDR2 is SYDVKM. J lost 3 bases, V lost 6 bases, and 5 bases had no gene match. The CDR3 loop is CASSWTSGGNYNEQFF. As DNA, the CDR3 is TGTGCCAGCAGCTGGACTAGCGGGGGCAACTACAATGAGCAGTTCTTC.

This clone was found a few times. The chain combines TRBV9 with TRBJ2-1; TRBD2 is a possible D gene (7 bases). V was cut by 3 bases and J by 7 bases, with 20 bases left in between. The CDR3 has 16 amino acids. Germline CDR1 is SGDLS and CDR2 is YYNGEE. In nucleotides, the CDR3 is TGTGCCAGCAGCGCCGAGGGGGGGAAAAAGAGGAATGAGCAGTTCTTC. Its protein product is CASSAEGGKKRNEQFF.

The V gene is TRBV11-2, the J gene TRBJ1-1, with D unresolved. The V gene's germline CDR1 is SGHAT and CDR2 FQNNGV. With 0 bases removed from V and 1 base from J, the gap between germline ends came to 3 bases. CDR3 size: 13 residues. The CDR3, as DNA: TGTGCCAGCAGCTTAGAGAGGAACACTGAAGCTTTCTTT. It encodes CASSLERNTEAFF.

This chain joins TRBV5-1 and TRBJ1-2, with D possibly matching TRBD1 (5 bases). The ends were cut back, 4 bases at V and 3 bases at J, with 16 bases in the middle. This CDR3 is 15 amino acids long. The V gene's germline CDR1 is SGHRS and CDR2 YFSETQ. This CDR3 reads CASSGGRGTDYGYTF. CDR3 bases: TGCGCCAGCAGCGGAGGGCGGGGGACGGACTATGGCTACACCTTC.

The sample holds one count of this clone. J is TRBJ1-2 and V is TRBV5-1, with 8 nucleotides matching TRBD1. In germline, CDR1 is SGHRS, CDR2 YFSETQ. CDR3 length: 15 residues. The ends lost 7 bases at V and 4 bases at J; junction bases unmatched: 12. CDR3 coding DNA: TGCGCCAGCGGGGAATTTGGACAGGGCTCCTATGGCTACACCTTC. Translating gives CASGEFGQGSYGYTF.

V is TRBV2 and J is TRBJ1-5; D is ambiguous. Germline V gene data show CDR1 as SNHLY and CDR2 as FYNNEI. Trimming shortened V by 4 bases and J by 4 bases, and 17 bases separated the two germline ends. The CDR3 runs to 16 residues. Here the CDR3 DNA reads TGTGCCAGCAGTGTACTCTTCTCATTAACTAATCAGCCCCAGCATTTT. Its protein is CASSVLFSLTNQPQHF.

The DNA of the CDR3 is TGTGCCAGCAGCCCCGGTACGACAGCAACTAATGAAAAACTGTTTTTT. It specifies CASSPGTTATNEKLFF. The chain couples TRBV7-8 to TRBJ1-4; possible D gene TRBD1, 5 bases. The V gene's germline CDR1 is SGHVS and CDR2 FQNEAQ. V dropped 5 bases and J dropped 0 bases, with 13 bases sitting between them. This CDR3 region has 16 residues.

The chain uses TRBV4-1 and TRBJ2-7; TRBD1 matches at 9 bases. The CDR3 sequence is 17 residues long. Germline V lookup: CDR1 MGHRA, CDR2 YSYEKL. The junction had 13 bases not matched to a gene; V was cut back by 2 bases and J by 5 bases. CDR3 region: CASSQTRPGQGGHEQYF. The CDR3 DNA reads TGCGCCAGCAGCCAAACAAGGCCGGGACAGGGAGGCCACGAGCAGTACTTC.

The chain couples TRBV4-2 to TRBJ1-4, with a tentative D call TRBD1 (5 bases). V lost 0 bases and J 6 bases, leaving 8 bases between the germline ends. Per the germline V gene, CDR1 is LGHNA and CDR2 is YNFKEQ. The CDR3 has 14 residues. CDR3 nucleotide sequence: TGTGCCAGCAGCCAAGATCCGGGGGATGAAAAACTGTTTTTT. This sequence encodes CASSQDPGDEKLFF.

The J gene is TRBJ1-3, the V gene TRBV7-2; tentative D call: TRBD1 (5 bases). Trimming took off 2 bases at V and 6 bases at J, with 17 bases between the two ends. This CDR3 is 16 amino acids long. Germline values: CDR1 SGHTA, CDR2 FQGNSA. The CDR3 is CASSLRAGVYENTIYF. CDR3 sequence (DNA): TGTGCCAGCAGCTTAAGGGCGGGGGTTTATGAAAACACCATATATTTT.

This CDR3 reads CASSGRGGGVRGDTQYF. CDR3 DNA: TGTGCCAGCAGCGGCCGAGGCGGCGGAGTCAGGGGAGATACGCAGTATTTT. V usage is TRBV9 and J usage is TRBJ2-3; D may be TRBD1 (6 bases). The CDR3 has 17 amino acids. Per the germline V gene, CDR1 is SGDLS and CDR2 is YYNGEE. The V end was cut by 3 bases, the J end by 5 bases, with 22 bases between.

The chain recombines TRBV5-1 with TRBJ2-1; D is perhaps TRBD1 (5 bases). Germline V CDR1 and CDR2: SGHRS, YFSETQ. Trimming removed 1 base at V and 0 bases at J, with 8 bases between. The CDR3 loop spans 15 amino acids. The CDR3 DNA follows: TGCGCCAGCAGCTTGTACCAGGGCTCCTACAATGAGCAGTTCTTC. Protein product: CASSLYQGSYNEQFF.

This clone showed up just a few times. The rearrangement uses TRBV5-1 and TRBJ1-1; D is possibly TRBD1 (6 bases). V was cut by 4 bases and J by 1 base, with 23 bases left in between. Germline V lookup: CDR1 SGHRS, CDR2 YFSETQ. This CDR3 spans 18 amino acids. The CDR3 loop reads CASSHGVGQRTSNTEAFF. The CDR3 DNA sequence: TGCGCCAGCAGCCACGGAGTCGGACAGCGAACCTCGAACACTGAAGCTTTCTTT.

This clone came up once. V usage is TRBV30 and J usage is TRBJ2-7; either TRBD1 or TRBD2 may fit D (5 bases each). The end of the DNA is better explained by TRBJ2-1, so the J call may be wrong. CDR3 size: 13 residues. Germline CDR1 is GTSNPN and CDR2 is SVGIG (reference sequence). CDR3: CAWSPGANNEQFF. The CDR3 DNA reads TGTGCCTGGAGCCCCGGGGCCAACAATGAGCAGTTCTTC.

The chain combines TRBV5-4 with TRBJ2-7; D is unresolved. The V end was cut by 0 bases, the J end by 2 bases, with 12 bases between. CDR1 is SGHNT and CDR2 is YYREEE in the germline V gene (reference sequence). There are 15 residues in the CDR3. CDR3 loop: CASSLGPRATYEQYF. Written as DNA, the CDR3 is TGTGCCAGCAGCTTGGGCCCTAGGGCTACCTACGAGCAGTACTTC.

The CDR3 region is CASSIALGRINTEAFF. The CDR3 nucleotides read TGTGCCAGTAGTATAGCCCTCGGCAGGATTAACACTGAAGCTTTCTTT. This chain links TRBV19 with TRBJ1-1, with D unclear. V was shortened by 1 base and J by 2 bases, with 14 bases between the two germline ends. Germline lookup yields CDR1 LNHDA and CDR2 SQIVND (reference sequence). CDR3 length: 16 residues.

In its sample, this clone was seen a few times. The CDR3 protein is CASSLAPDLEAFF. The CDR3 nucleotides are TGTGCCAGCAGCTTAGCCCCGGACTTAGAAGCTTTCTTT. The genes are TRBV7-2 and TRBJ1-1; D is unclear. V lost 0 bases to trimming and J lost 8 bases, with 10 bases between them. Germline values: CDR1 SGHTA, CDR2 FQGNSA. The CDR3 runs to 13 residues.

The V gene is TRBV2, the J gene TRBJ2-5, with 9 nucleotides matching TRBD1. The J segment lost 5 bases and the V segment lost 4 bases, leaving 11 bases of the junction unmatched. The CDR3 loop spans 16 amino acids. Germline CDR1 and CDR2: SNHLY and FYNNEI. CDR3 residues: CASSGPLDRGLETQYF. The CDR3 DNA sequence: TGTGCCAGCAGTGGACCCCTGGACAGGGGTTTGGAGACCCAGTACTTC.

The CDR3 DNA reads as TGTGCCAGCAGCCAAGACCGGGGGACCTCTGAAAAACTGTTTTTT. Protein sequence: CASSQDRGTSEKLFF. The chain employs TRBV14 and TRBJ1-4, with D maybe TRBD1 (5 bases). This CDR3 comprises 15 residues. Trimming took 0 bases from V and 7 from J, leaving 12 bases between them. Germline V gene sequence: CDR1 SGHDN, CDR2 FVKESK. Together with reference TRBV14 and TRBJ1-4, the CDR3 gives the full variable domain: EAGVTQFPSHSVIEKGQTVTLRCDPISGHDNLYWYRRVMGKEIKFLLHFVKESKQDESGMPNNRFLAERTGGTYSTLKVQPAELEDSGVYFCASSQDRGTSEKLFFGSGTQLSVL.